Given below is one T cell receptor (beta chain) in context. CDR1 is MNHEY and CDR2 is SVGAGI in the germline V gene. CDR3 length: 12 residues. Trimming pared 5 bases from V and 1 base from J, leaving 5 bases between. Produced via immunoSEQ multiplex PCR; TCRdb's table is partial and in-frame only. The data hold about 64,000 clones, with 88% observed a single time. This record comes from a study of OX40 agonist ivuxolimab in advanced cancers. V is TRBV6-5 and J is TRBJ1-1; D possibly corresponds to TRBD1 (5 bases). The clonotype comes from an adult with an advanced solid tumor such as melanoma, head and neck, liver or kidney cancer. The input for sequencing was CD4+ or CD8+ T cells sorted from blood, taken in a trial of the OX40 agonist ivuxolimab. The CDR3 region is CASSQGNTEAFF. As DNA, the CDR3 is TGTGCCAGCAGTCAGGGGAACACTGAAGCTTTCTTT.